Each of the 15 T cell receptor beta chains below was sequenced from the same sample in a study of cytomegalovirus exposure and HLA in healthy donors. The PCR used 60 Vbeta and 13 Jbeta primers. Repertoires were generated with immunoSEQ multiplex PCR, while TCRdb's copy carries only in-frame clones and drops some. The top ten hold roughly 1.3% of the sample, which has roughly 160,000 clones, 70% to 80% seen once. Sequenced input: PBMCs. These receptors were taken from a woman aged 45-60 years in good health and CMV-seronegative.

The DNA of the CDR3 is TGTGCCAGCAGTGAATTTACAGGGGGCGTGATCGGGACAGATACGCAGTATTTT. It is translated as CASSEFTGGVIGTDTQYF. The rearrangement joins TRBV25-1 to TRBJ2-3; 9 nucleotides match TRBD1. From germline, CDR1 is MGHDK and CDR2 SYGVNS. The V and J ends lost 1 base and 3 bases, in that order; junction bases with no gene match: 11. CDR3 length: 18 amino acids.

This clone showed up just a few times. The chain employs TRBV28 and TRBJ2-7; D might be TRBD1 (6 bases). V lost 3 bases and J lost 0, with 15 bases in between. The CDR3 covers 16 residues. Germline-derived CDR1 and CDR2 are MDHEN and SYDVKM. CDR3 in DNA: TGTGCCAGCAGTTTCCCGGACAGCTCACCCTCCTACGAGCAGTACTTC. Translated: CASSFPDSSPSYEQYF.

Comments on this clone: Other DNA sequences in this sample translate to the same CDR3. The chain joins TRBV2 to TRBJ1-5; D is unresolved. This CDR3 spans 16 amino acids. V lost 6 bases and J lost 2, with 17 bases in between. Per germline, CDR1 SNHLY and CDR2 FYNNEI. CDR3 region: CASRRTVTLGNQPQHF. In nucleotides, the CDR3 is TGTGCCAGCAGGAGGACTGTCACATTGGGCAATCAGCCCCAGCATTTT.

The CDR3 loop is CASRDRVTYEQYF. The CDR3 coding sequence is TGTGCCAGCCGGGACAGGGTTACCTACGAGCAGTACTTC. This chain connects TRBV11-2 to TRBJ2-7; 9 bases are a match to TRBD1. Germline V gives CDR1 SGHAT, CDR2 FQNNGV. Trimming cost V 8 bases and J 2 bases; bases outside gene matches: 4. The CDR3 is 13 residues long.

The chain links TRBV5-5 to TRBJ1-2, with D possibly being TRBD1 (6 bases). The V and J ends lost 2 bases and 0 bases respectively, with 14 bases between them. In germline, CDR1 is SGHKS, CDR2 YYEKEE (reference sequence). The CDR3 consists of 16 residues. The CDR3 spells CASSLAWGTTNYGYTF. The CDR3 DNA reads as TGTGCCAGCAGCTTAGCTTGGGGGACAACTAACTATGGCTACACCTTC.

With regard to this clone: The same CDR3 arises from other DNA sequences in this sample as well. The chain links TRBV25-1 to TRBJ1-6; TRBD1 matches 9 bases. The CDR3 is 13 residues long. Trimming cost V 7 bases and J 8 bases; bases outside gene matches: 3. Germline-derived CDR1 and CDR2 are MGHDK and SYGVNS. The CDR3 DNA sequence: TGTGCCAGCAAGGGACAGGGTGATTCACCCCTCCACTTT. It yields the protein CASKGQGDSPLHF.

This rearrangement joins TRBV27 to TRBJ1-2, with TRBD1 as a possible D gene (5 bases). CDR1 MNHEY and CDR2 SMNVEV come from the germline V gene (reference sequence). Trimming took off 6 bases at V and 4 bases at J, with 12 bases between the two ends. The CDR3 contains 13 residues. The chain's CDR3 is CASSRVDSYGYTF. CDR3 bases: TGTGCCAGCAGCCGGGTAGACAGCTATGGCTACACCTTC.

The J gene is TRBJ1-2, the V gene TRBV4-3; TRBD1 might be the D (5 bases). Germline V gene sequence: CDR1 LGHNA, CDR2 YSLEER. Trimming removed 0 bases from V and 2 bases from J, with 16 bases in between. The CDR3 runs 17 residues. This CDR3 is CASSQDYLTGRNYGYTF. The CDR3 DNA reads TGCGCCAGCAGCCAAGATTATCTCACAGGCCGAAACTATGGCTACACCTTC.

The chain uses TRBV13 and TRBJ2-1, with 9 bases matching TRBD1. Germline V gene data show CDR1 as PRHDT and CDR2 as FYEKMQ (reference sequence). Losses at the gene ends were 8 bases for V and 6 bases for J; bases not matched to a gene: 8. The CDR3 sequence is 14 residues long. The CDR3 sequence: CASQSGTGPNEQFF. The CDR3, as DNA: TGTGCCAGCCAATCGGGGACAGGGCCCAATGAGCAGTTCTTC.

The chain employs TRBV5-1 and TRBJ1-2; 7 bases fit TRBD1. With V trimmed by 3 bases and J by 3 bases, 11 bases remained unmatched. Germline CDR1 and CDR2: SGHRS and YFSETQ. The CDR3 length is 16 residues. This chain's CDR3 is CASSSTGTAKYYGYTF. CDR3 DNA sequence: TGCGCCAGCAGCTCCACCGGGACAGCTAAATACTATGGCTACACCTTC. Full variable domain (missing parts from reference TRBV5-1 and TRBJ1-2): KAGVTQTPRYLIKTRGQQVTLSCSPISGHRSVSWYQQTPGQGLQFLFEYFSETQRNKGNFPGRFSGRQFSNSRSEMNVSTLELGDSALYLCASSSTGTAKYYGYTFGSGTRLTVV.

V is TRBV4-3 and J is TRBJ2-7, with 7 bases that match TRBD2. The germline CDR1 and CDR2 sequences are LGHNA and YSLEER. CDR3 length equals 16 residues. The V segment lost 0 bases and the J segment 0 bases; nucleotides outside the gene matches: 5. The CDR3 nucleotides are TGCGCCAGCAGCCAAGATGCGCGGGGGATCTCCTACGAGCAGTACTTC. It specifies CASSQDARGISYEQYF.

V usage is TRBV19 and J usage is TRBJ1-6, with D perhaps matching TRBD1 (5 bases). Trimming cost V 8 bases and J 6 bases, with 20 bases left between them. Germline-derived CDR1 and CDR2 are LNHDA and SQIVND (reference sequence). This CDR3 is 16 amino acids long. The CDR3 sequence is CASRLSEGRVNSPLHF. CDR3 nucleotides: TGTGCCAGTCGACTATCGGAGGGCAGGGTTAATTCACCCCTCCACTTT.

The rearrangement links TRBV18 to TRBJ2-3, with 10 bases aligning to TRBD1. Losses at the gene ends were 4 bases for V and 3 bases for J; bases not matched to a gene: 7. Germline V gene lookup returns CDR1 KGHSH and CDR2 LQKENI. CDR3 length: 16 residues. This CDR3 is CASSLRTGGWTDTQYF. CDR3 in DNA: TGTGCCAGCTCACTCCGGACAGGGGGTTGGACAGATACGCAGTATTTT.

Comment on this clone: Relative to the germline gene, one junction end is altered; a read error may explain this. The rearrangement uses TRBV9 and TRBJ2-3; no clear D. CDR1 and CDR2 (germline): SGDLS, YYNGEE. The CDR3 covers 15 residues. CDR3 nucleotide sequence: TGTGCCAGCAGCGTAGTTCCAAGTGGCACGGATACGCAGTATTTT. Translated, it gives CASSVVPSGTDTQYF. Variable domain in full (rest from reference TRBV9 and TRBJ2-3): DSGVTQTPKHLITATGQRVTLRCSPRSGDLSVYWYQQSLDQGLQFLIQYYNGEERAKGNILERFSAQQFPDLHSELNLSSLELGDSALYFCASSVVPSGTDTQYFGPGTRLTVL.

By frequency in the sample, this clone is medium-sized. The chain combines TRBV7-9 with TRBJ1-1, with TRBD1 as a possible D gene (5 bases). The CDR3 extends over 13 amino acids. With 4 bases removed from V and 1 base from J, the gap between germline ends came to 7 bases. CDR1 and CDR2 from the germline V gene are SEHNR and FQNEAQ (reference sequence). Here the CDR3 reads CASSSGENTEAFF. The CDR3 DNA sequence: TGTGCCAGCAGCTCGGGGGAGAACACTGAAGCTTTCTTT.